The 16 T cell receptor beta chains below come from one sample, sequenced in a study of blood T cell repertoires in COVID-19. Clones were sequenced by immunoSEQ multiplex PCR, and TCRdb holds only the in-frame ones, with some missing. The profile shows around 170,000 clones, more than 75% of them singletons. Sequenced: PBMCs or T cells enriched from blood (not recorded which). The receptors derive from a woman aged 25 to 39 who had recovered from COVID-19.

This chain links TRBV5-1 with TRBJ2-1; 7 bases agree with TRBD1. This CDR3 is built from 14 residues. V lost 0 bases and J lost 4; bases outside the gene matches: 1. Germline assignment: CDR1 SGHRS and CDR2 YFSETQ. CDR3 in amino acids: CASSLGTGYNEQFF. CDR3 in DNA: TGCGCCAGCAGCTTGGGGACAGGATACAATGAGCAGTTCTTC. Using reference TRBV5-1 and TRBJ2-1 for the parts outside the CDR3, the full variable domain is KAGVTQTPRYLIKTRGQQVTLSCSPISGHRSVSWYQQTPGQGLQFLFEYFSETQRNKGNFPGRFSGRQFSNSRSEMNVSTLELGDSALYLCASSLGTGYNEQFFGPGTRLTVL.

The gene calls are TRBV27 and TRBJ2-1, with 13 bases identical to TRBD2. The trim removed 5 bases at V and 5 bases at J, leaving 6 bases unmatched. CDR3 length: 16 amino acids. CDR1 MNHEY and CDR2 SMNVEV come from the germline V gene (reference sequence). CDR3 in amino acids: CASSVLLAGGHNEQFF. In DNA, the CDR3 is TGTGCCAGCAGTGTCCTACTAGCGGGAGGGCACAATGAGCAGTTCTTC.

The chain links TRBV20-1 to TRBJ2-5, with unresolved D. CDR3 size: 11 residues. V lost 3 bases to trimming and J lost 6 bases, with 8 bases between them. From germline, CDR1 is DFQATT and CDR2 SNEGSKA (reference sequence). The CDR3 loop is CSASVGQTQYF. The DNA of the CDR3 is TGCAGTGCTAGTGTTGGCCAGACCCAGTACTTC.

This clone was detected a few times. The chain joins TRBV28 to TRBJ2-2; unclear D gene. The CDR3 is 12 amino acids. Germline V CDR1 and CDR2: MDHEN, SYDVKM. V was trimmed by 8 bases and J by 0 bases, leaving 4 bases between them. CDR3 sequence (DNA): TGTGCCAGCGAGACGAACACCGGGGAGCTGTTTTTT. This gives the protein CASETNTGELFF.

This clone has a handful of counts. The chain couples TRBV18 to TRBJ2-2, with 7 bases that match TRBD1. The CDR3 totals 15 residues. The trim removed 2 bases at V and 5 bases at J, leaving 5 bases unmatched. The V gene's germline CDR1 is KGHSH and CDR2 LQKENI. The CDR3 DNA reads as TGTGCCAGCTCACCATGGACAGGTCAGACCGGGGAGCTGTTTTTT. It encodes CASSPWTGQTGELFF.

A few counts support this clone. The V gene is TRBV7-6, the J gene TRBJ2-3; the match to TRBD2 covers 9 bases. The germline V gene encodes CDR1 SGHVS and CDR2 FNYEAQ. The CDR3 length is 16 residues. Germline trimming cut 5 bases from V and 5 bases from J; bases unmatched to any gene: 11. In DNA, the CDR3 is TGTGCCAGCAGCACAGCGGGAGGCACCCTGCAAGATACGCAGTATTTT. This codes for CASSTAGGTLQDTQYF.

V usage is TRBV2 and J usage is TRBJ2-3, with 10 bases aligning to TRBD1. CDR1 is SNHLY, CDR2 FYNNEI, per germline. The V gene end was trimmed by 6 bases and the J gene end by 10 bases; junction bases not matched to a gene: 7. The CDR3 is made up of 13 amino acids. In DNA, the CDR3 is TGTGCCAGCAGACAGACAGGGGGCTCGGCGCAGTATTTT. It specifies CASRQTGGSAQYF.

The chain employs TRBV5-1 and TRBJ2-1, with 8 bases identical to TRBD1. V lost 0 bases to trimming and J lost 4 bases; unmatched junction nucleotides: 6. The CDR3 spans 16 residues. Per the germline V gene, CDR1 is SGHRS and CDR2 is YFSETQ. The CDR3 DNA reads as TGCGCCAGCAGCTTGGCCCCGGGACAGGAGTACAATGAGCAGTTCTTC. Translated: CASSLAPGQEYNEQFF.

The CDR3 is CASSLGQGRTYNEQFF. CDR3 in DNA: TGTGCCAGCAGCTTGGGACAGGGGAGGACCTACAATGAGCAGTTCTTC. V is TRBV5-8 and J is TRBJ2-1; 8 positions match TRBD1. Germline V gene lookup returns CDR1 SGHTS and CDR2 YDEGEE. Trimming at V came to 0 bases and at J to 2 bases, leaving 4 bases not matched to a gene. CDR3 length equals 16 residues.

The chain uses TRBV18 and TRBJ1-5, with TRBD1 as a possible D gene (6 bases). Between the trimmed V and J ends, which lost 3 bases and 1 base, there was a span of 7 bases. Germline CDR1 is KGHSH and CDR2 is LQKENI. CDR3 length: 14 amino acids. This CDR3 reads CASSPDRSNQPQHF. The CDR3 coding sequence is TGTGCCAGCTCACCTGACAGGAGCAATCAGCCCCAGCATTTT.

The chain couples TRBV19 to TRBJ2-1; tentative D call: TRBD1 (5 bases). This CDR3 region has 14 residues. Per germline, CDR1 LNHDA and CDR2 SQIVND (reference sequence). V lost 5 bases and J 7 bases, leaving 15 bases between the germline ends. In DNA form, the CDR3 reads TGTGCCAGTAGTCTGACAGATCCACTTAATGAGCAGTTCTTC. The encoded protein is CASSLTDPLNEQFF.

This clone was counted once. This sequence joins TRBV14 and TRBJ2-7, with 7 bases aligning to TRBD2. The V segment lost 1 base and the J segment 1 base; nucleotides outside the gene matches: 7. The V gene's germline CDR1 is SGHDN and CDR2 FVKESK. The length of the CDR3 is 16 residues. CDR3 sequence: CASSQVELAESYEQYF. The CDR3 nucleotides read TGTGCCAGCAGCCAAGTGGAGCTAGCGGAGTCCTACGAGCAGTACTTC.

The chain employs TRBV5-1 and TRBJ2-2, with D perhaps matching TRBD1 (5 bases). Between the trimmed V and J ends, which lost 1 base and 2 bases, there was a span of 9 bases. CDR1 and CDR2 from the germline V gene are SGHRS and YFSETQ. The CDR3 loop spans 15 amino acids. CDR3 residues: CASSLLQGNTGELFF. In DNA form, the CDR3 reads TGCGCCAGCAGCTTGTTGCAGGGTAACACCGGGGAGCTGTTTTTT. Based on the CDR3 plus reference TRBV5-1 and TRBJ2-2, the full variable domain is KAGVTQTPRYLIKTRGQQVTLSCSPISGHRSVSWYQQTPGQGLQFLFEYFSETQRNKGNFPGRFSGRQFSNSRSEMNVSTLELGDSALYLCASSLLQGNTGELFFGEGSRLTVL.

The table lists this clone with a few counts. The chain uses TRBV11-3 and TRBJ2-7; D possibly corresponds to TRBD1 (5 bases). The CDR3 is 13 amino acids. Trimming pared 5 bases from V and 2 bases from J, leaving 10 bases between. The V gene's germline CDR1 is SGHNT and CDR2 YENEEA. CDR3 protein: CASSAGSTYEQYF. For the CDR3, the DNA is TGTGCCAGCAGCGCAGGGTCGACCTACGAGCAGTACTTC. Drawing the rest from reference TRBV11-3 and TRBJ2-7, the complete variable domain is EAGVVQSPRYKIIEKKQPVAFWCNPISGHNTLYWYLQNLGQGPELLIRYENEEAVDDSQLPKDRFSAERLKGVDSTLKIQPAELGDSAVYLCASSAGSTYEQYFGPGTRLTVT.

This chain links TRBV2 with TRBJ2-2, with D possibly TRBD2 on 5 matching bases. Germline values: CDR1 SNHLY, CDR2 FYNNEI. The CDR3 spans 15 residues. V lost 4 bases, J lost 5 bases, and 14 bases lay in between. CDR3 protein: CASSAFPTGTGELFF. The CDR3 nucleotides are TGTGCCAGCAGTGCTTTCCCAACGGGGACCGGGGAGCTGTTTTTT.

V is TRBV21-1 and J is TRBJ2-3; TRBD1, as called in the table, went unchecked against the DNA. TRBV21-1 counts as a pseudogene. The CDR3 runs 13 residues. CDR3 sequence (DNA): TGTGCCAGCAGCCGACAGAGCACAGATACGCAGTATTTT. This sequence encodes CASSRQSTDTQYF.